These 27 T cell receptor beta chains were all obtained from the same sample, sequenced in a study of cytomegalovirus exposure and HLA in healthy donors. Profiled with immunoSEQ multiplex PCR; TCRdb holds only in-frame clones, not every one. Altogether approximately 150,000 clones are present, roughly 80% being singletons, with the ten largest covering 2% to 2.5%. What was sequenced was PBMCs. The receptors stem from a man between 25 and 39 years old in good health and CMV-seropositive.

The chain combines TRBV7-8 with TRBJ1-5; TRBD1 agrees at 9 bases. This CDR3 region has 17 residues. The junction had 11 bases not matched to a gene; V was cut back by 5 bases and J by 3 bases. The germline V gene has CDR1 SGHVS and CDR2 FQNEAQ. CDR3 sequence reads: CASSPLRTGGPNQPQHF. In nucleotides, the CDR3 is TGTGCCAGCAGCCCCCTTCGAACAGGGGGCCCCAATCAGCCCCAGCATTTT.

This chain uses TRBV5-4 with TRBJ2-7; 12 bases are a match to TRBD2. After removal of 5 bases from V and 9 bases from J, the junction contained 3 bases not matched to a gene. CDR3 length: 12 amino acids. CDR1 is SGHNT, CDR2 YYREEE, per germline (reference sequence). The CDR3 is CASRTSGGAQYF. Here the CDR3 DNA reads TGTGCCAGCAGGACTAGCGGGGGTGCGCAGTACTTC.

The chain combines TRBV7-2 with TRBJ2-3; D is unresolved. V dropped 1 base and J dropped 4 bases, with 12 bases sitting between them. Germline CDR1 reads SGHTA; CDR2 reads FQGNSA. The CDR3 extends over 15 amino acids. The CDR3 DNA reads as TGTGCCAGCAGCTTAGTCGGAGATCGCGCAGATACGCAGTATTTT. Its translation is CASSLVGDRADTQYF.

This clone was recorded once. The chain has TRBV19 and TRBJ2-5; 9 bases fit TRBD2. There are 17 residues in the CDR3. V lost 4 bases to trimming and J lost 4 bases; unmatched junction nucleotides: 13. Germline V gives CDR1 LNHDA, CDR2 SQIVND (reference sequence). The CDR3 loop is CASSSIPWRGGRETQYF. The CDR3 DNA follows: TGTGCCAGTAGTAGCATCCCCTGGCGGGGGGGCCGAGAGACCCAGTACTTC. Looking up the rest from reference TRBV19 and TRBJ2-5 gives the full variable domain: DGGITQSPKYLFRKEGQNVTLSCEQNLNHDAMYWYRQDPGQGLRLIYYSQIVNDFQKGDIAEGYSVSREKKESFPLTVTSAQKNPTAFYLCASSSIPWRGGRETQYFGPGTRLLVL.

This clone was picked up one time. The chain combines TRBV21-1 with TRBJ1-4. TRBV21-1 counts as a pseudogene. The CDR3 totals 14 residues. CDR3 in amino acids: CASSKAAGYEKLFF. In DNA form, the CDR3 reads TGTGCCAGCAGCAAAGCTGCGGGTTACGAAAAACTGTTTTTT.

The chain is built from TRBV4-3 and TRBJ2-7; 8 bases align to TRBD1. This CDR3 contains 17 residues. Germline V gene data show CDR1 as LGHNA and CDR2 as YSLEER. The junction had 14 bases not matched to a gene; V was cut back by 4 bases and J by 3 bases. The CDR3 DNA is TGCGCCAGCAGCCGAAATTACGCAGGGGGCTTGGGCTACGAGCAGTACTTC. It specifies CASSRNYAGGLGYEQYF.

J is TRBJ1-1 and V is TRBV27; 8 bases agree with TRBD1. The CDR3 runs 14 residues. The germline V gene has CDR1 MNHEY and CDR2 SMNVEV (reference sequence). The J segment lost 1 base and the V segment lost 2 bases, leaving 0 bases of the junction unmatched. The CDR3: CASSLGQGNTEAFF. The CDR3 coding sequence is TGTGCCAGCAGTTTAGGACAGGGGAACACTGAAGCTTTCTTT.

This clone occurred once. This chain links TRBV7-3 with TRBJ1-4; D gene ambiguous. There are 15 residues in the CDR3. V was pared by 6 bases and J by 0 bases, with 11 bases between. The germline CDR1 and CDR2 sequences are SGHTA and FQGTGA. CDR3 sequence (DNA): TGTGCCAGCAGGTCCCCGGGTGCAACTAATGAAAAACTGTTTTTT. Its protein product is CASRSPGATNEKLFF.

The rearrangement links TRBV9 to TRBJ1-3, with 9 positions matching TRBD1. Losses at the gene ends were 4 bases for V and 2 bases for J; bases not matched to a gene: 4. Germline lookup yields CDR1 SGDLS and CDR2 YYNGEE. The CDR3 has 15 amino acids. The CDR3: CASSRRQGAGNTIYF. Written as DNA, the CDR3 is TGTGCCAGCAGCAGGCGACAGGGGGCTGGAAACACCATATATTTT.

V is TRBV9 and J is TRBJ2-4; 12 bases map to TRBD2. The V and J ends lost 3 bases and 1 base, in that order; junction bases with no gene match: 17. CDR1 and CDR2 (germline): SGDLS, YYNGEE. The CDR3 runs to 21 residues. This CDR3 is CASSALTGLAGTVVAKNIQYF. The DNA for the CDR3 is TGTGCCAGCAGCGCCCTGACAGGACTAGCGGGGACGGTCGTCGCCAAAAACATTCAGTACTTC.

V and J are TRBV19 and TRBJ2-5; D is unclear. The CDR3 length is 16 residues. Germline CDR1 reads LNHDA; CDR2 reads SQIVND (reference sequence). V gave up 0 bases and J gave up 3 bases, with 14 bases separating them. CDR3 in DNA: TGTGCCAGTAGTATAGATCGCAGGCAGCCGGAAGAGACCCAGTACTTC. It encodes CASSIDRRQPEETQYF.

V is TRBV12-5 and J is TRBJ2-7, with D maybe TRBD2 (5 bases). V was trimmed by 7 bases and J by 3 bases, leaving 13 bases between them. CDR1 LGHNT and CDR2 FRNRAP come from the germline V gene. The CDR3 has 13 residues. CDR3 DNA sequence: TGTGCTAGTGCCCCCGGGAAGGGCTACGAGCAGTACTTC. It is translated as CASAPGKGYEQYF.

The genes are TRBV19 and TRBJ2-7, with D perhaps TRBD1 (6 bases). Germline V gives CDR1 LNHDA, CDR2 SQIVND (reference sequence). V lost 6 bases to trimming and J lost 4 bases, with 19 bases between them. The CDR3 consists of 15 residues. CDR3: CASSQDSDLLYEQYF. DNA of the CDR3: TGTGCCAGTAGCCAGGACAGCGACCTCTTGTACGAGCAGTACTTC.

J is TRBJ2-1 and V is TRBV7-9, with D perhaps TRBD2 (5 bases). Per the germline V gene, CDR1 is SEHNR and CDR2 is FQNEAQ (reference sequence). The CDR3 extends over 14 amino acids. V lost 1 base and J lost 9, with 13 bases in between. The CDR3 loop reads CASSLVRVKGEQFF. CDR3 in DNA: TGTGCCAGCAGCTTAGTGAGGGTAAAGGGTGAGCAGTTCTTC.

The V gene is TRBV30, the J gene TRBJ1-5, with 7 bases lining up with TRBD1. Trimming took 5 bases from V and 0 from J; bases not matched to a gene: 4. Germline V CDR1 and CDR2: GTSNPN, SVGIG (reference sequence). The CDR3 runs to 14 residues. The CDR3 region has the DNA TGTGCCTGGGGGACAGTACATAGCAATCAGCCCCAGCATTTT. Translation gives CAWGTVHSNQPQHF.

This clone appeared once. The V gene is TRBV28, the J gene TRBJ2-1; D is undetermined. CDR1 MDHEN and CDR2 SYDVKM come from the germline V gene. The CDR3 consists of 16 residues. V was cut by 3 bases and J by 3 bases, with 15 bases left in between. CDR3 in amino acids: CASSFNPGRIYNEQFF. The CDR3 region has the DNA TGTGCCAGCAGTTTTAATCCGGGTAGGATCTACAATGAGCAGTTCTTC.

The sample holds one count of this clone. This chain uses TRBV7-9 with TRBJ2-3; 13 nucleotides match TRBD2. CDR3 length: 17 amino acids. Trimming took 6 bases from V and 2 from J; bases not matched to a gene: 8. Germline CDR1 reads SEHNR; CDR2 reads FQNEAQ (reference sequence). CDR3 sequence (DNA): TGTGCCAGCAGTCCCAGACTAGCGGGGGGTAACACAGATACGCAGTATTTT. The encoded protein is CASSPRLAGGNTDTQYF.

J is TRBJ1-2 and V is TRBV7-2; the D gene is possibly TRBD1 (6 bases). V was pared by 5 bases and J by 9 bases, with 19 bases between. CDR1 and CDR2 (germline): SGHTA, FQGNSA. The CDR3 is 14 residues long. DNA for the CDR3: TGTGCCAGCAGCCCCGGGACAACCTTTGGGAGCTACACCTTC. Translated: CASSPGTTFGSYTF.

There are many counts of this clone. The rearrangement links TRBV6-5 to TRBJ2-7, with D tentatively TRBD2 (5 bases). This CDR3 has 11 residues. V dropped 8 bases and J dropped 7 bases, with 12 bases sitting between them. The germline CDR1 and CDR2 sequences are MNHEY and SVGAGI. This CDR3 reads CASPSSGEQYF. DNA of the CDR3: TGTGCCAGCCCATCGAGCGGAGAGCAGTACTTC.

This clone was observed a single time. This rearrangement joins TRBV9 to TRBJ1-1; the D gene is possibly TRBD1 (5 bases). From germline, CDR1 is SGDLS and CDR2 YYNGEE. This CDR3 region has 14 residues. Trimming removed 4 bases at V and 7 bases at J, with 17 bases between. This CDR3 reads CASSSGPSQGEAFF. CDR3 coding DNA: TGTGCCAGCAGCTCAGGACCGTCGCAGGGTGAAGCTTTCTTT.

The rearrangement uses TRBV19 and TRBJ2-5, with D possibly matching TRBD1 (6 bases). Trimming took 3 bases from V and 7 from J, leaving 12 bases between them. This CDR3 comprises 13 residues. Germline-derived CDR1 and CDR2 are LNHDA and SQIVND (reference sequence). Here the CDR3 reads CASSIQGYGTQYF. DNA of the CDR3: TGTGCCAGTAGTATCCAGGGGTACGGGACCCAGTACTTC.

The V gene is TRBV5-4, the J gene TRBJ2-1; 10 bases fit TRBD2. V shed 4 bases, J shed 0 bases, and the junction held 10 bases outside the gene matches. This CDR3 has 18 amino acids. CDR1 is SGHNT, CDR2 YYREEE, per germline (reference sequence). The CDR3 sequence: CASSPKLAGASSYNEQFF. CDR3 coding DNA: TGTGCCAGCAGCCCCAAGCTAGCGGGGGCCAGCTCCTACAATGAGCAGTTCTTC.

The rearrangement links TRBV2 to TRBJ1-4, with a tentative D call TRBD1 (5 bases). The CDR3 has 14 residues. Germline CDR1 is SNHLY and CDR2 is FYNNEI. The germline V and J ends were trimmed by 2 bases and 9 bases, with 13 bases remaining between them. The CDR3: CASSESVQGQKLFF. As DNA, the CDR3 is TGTGCCAGCAGTGAATCAGTGCAGGGCCAAAAACTGTTTTTT. The whole variable domain, filled in from reference TRBV2 and TRBJ1-4, reads EPEVTQTPSHQVTQMGQEVILRCVPISNHLYFYWYRQILGQKVEFLVSFYNNEISEKSEIFDDQFSVERPDGSNFTLKIRSTKLEDSAMYFCASSESVQGQKLFFGSGTQLSVL.

The rearrangement uses TRBV6-5 and TRBJ2-7, with D tentatively TRBD1 (5 bases). Per germline, CDR1 MNHEY and CDR2 SVGAGI. The germline V and J ends were trimmed by 0 bases and 3 bases, with 9 bases remaining between them. The CDR3 totals 14 residues. In DNA form, the CDR3 reads TGTGCCAGCAGTTACTCACGCAGGGACTACGAGCAGTACTTC. Translating it yields CASSYSRRDYEQYF.

The V call is TRBV2, the J call TRBJ2-3, with 7 bases that match TRBD2. Per the germline V gene, CDR1 is SNHLY and CDR2 is FYNNEI. The CDR3 is made up of 14 amino acids. Trimming removed 8 bases from V and 5 bases from J; junction bases left unmatched: 10. CDR3 loop: CASLPERGIDTQYF. CDR3 DNA: TGTGCCAGCCTCCCAGAGCGGGGCATAGATACGCAGTATTTT.

The table lists this clone with a count of one. The V gene is TRBV5-1, the J gene TRBJ1-5; D unclear. V was cut by 0 bases and J by 7 bases, with 5 bases left in between. Germline CDR1 is SGHRS and CDR2 is YFSETQ. This CDR3 has 12 residues. CDR3: CASSLAGQPQHF. DNA for the CDR3: TGCGCCAGCAGCTTGGCAGGCCAGCCCCAGCATTTT.

The CDR3 loop reads CASSERDRGRETQYF. The CDR3 region has the DNA TGTGCCAGCAGCGAGAGGGACAGGGGGCGGGAGACCCAGTACTTC. The genes are TRBV9 and TRBJ2-5; TRBD1 matches at 12 bases. CDR1 is SGDLS, CDR2 YYNGEE, per germline. The ends lost 3 bases at V and 5 bases at J; junction bases unmatched: 5. This CDR3 is built from 15 residues.